Each of the 27 T cell receptor beta chains below was sequenced from the same sample in a study of blood T cell repertoires in COVID-19. The protocol was immunoSEQ multiplex PCR, while the TCRdb copy is restricted to in-frame clones and leaves out a portion. The sample yields approximately 210,000 clones, 80% to 90% seen once. The sequencing sample was made of peripheral blood. These receptors were taken from a woman aged 45-65 years with acute or convalescent COVID-19.

The rearrangement joins TRBV21-1 to TRBJ2-3; the DNA was not compared with TRBD2, the D call given in the table. TRBV21-1 is a pseudogene locus. CDR3 length equals 16 residues. The DNA of the CDR3 is TGTGCCAGCAGCATACTAGCGGGAACTAGCACAGATACGCAGTATTTT. This codes for CASSILAGTSTDTQYF.

The chain has TRBV4-2 and TRBJ1-4; TRBD1 agrees at 8 bases. The germline V gene encodes CDR1 LGHNA and CDR2 YNFKEQ. After removal of 0 bases from V and 1 base from J, the junction contained 13 bases not matched to a gene. There are 20 residues in the CDR3. CDR3 amino acids: CASSQERWTGRRGTNEKLFF. DNA for the CDR3: TGTGCCAGCAGCCAAGAACGGTGGACAGGGCGTCGGGGAACTAATGAAAAACTGTTTTTT.

The chain employs TRBV2 and TRBJ2-3; 12 bases map to TRBD2. There are 15 residues in the CDR3. CDR1 and CDR2 from the germline V gene are SNHLY and FYNNEI. Trimming at V came to 5 bases and at J to 3 bases, leaving 3 bases not matched to a gene. The CDR3 sequence: CASSSSGRGTDTQYF. The CDR3 nucleotides read TGTGCCAGCAGTTCTAGCGGGAGGGGTACAGATACGCAGTATTTT.

For the CDR3, the DNA is TGTGCCAGCAGCACCCCAACTAGCGGGCCGGGCGGGGACTACAATGAGCAGTTCTTC. It translates to CASSTPTSGPGGDYNEQFF. V and J are TRBV9 and TRBJ2-1, with 9 bases fitting TRBD2. The CDR3 totals 19 residues. J was trimmed by 3 bases and V by 4 bases; bases with no gene match: 17. Germline V gives CDR1 SGDLS, CDR2 YYNGEE.

The chain joins TRBV5-1 to TRBJ2-2; no clear D gene. The V end lost 7 bases, the J end lost 1 base, and 8 bases lay between the germline ends. Germline V lookup: CDR1 SGHRS, CDR2 YFSETQ. The length of the CDR3 is 13 residues. CDR3 sequence (DNA): TGCGCCAGCGCGGCCCAGAACACCGGGGAGCTGTTTTTT. Translating it yields CASAAQNTGELFF.

The rearrangement uses TRBV6-1 and TRBJ1-1; TRBD1 agrees at 10 bases. Germline V lookup: CDR1 MNHNS, CDR2 SASEGT. The CDR3 loop spans 13 amino acids. Trimming removed 3 bases from V and 11 bases from J; junction bases left unmatched: 6. DNA for the CDR3: TGTGCCAGCAGTGAGGGGACAGGGGAGAGTGCTTTCTTT. It yields the protein CASSEGTGESAFF.

The V gene is TRBV21-1, the J gene TRBJ1-1; no DNA check was done on the table's D call, TRBD1. TRBV21-1 constitutes a pseudogene. There are 14 residues in the CDR3. In nucleotides, the CDR3 is TGTGCCAGCAGCTACTACAGGGGTTTTTCTGAAGCTTTCTTT. It is translated as CASSYYRGFSEAFF.

The chain links TRBV3-1 (or the pseudogene TRBV3-2) to TRBJ1-1; TRBD1 is a possible D gene (5 bases). Trimming took off 3 bases at V and 11 bases at J, with 16 bases between the two ends. CDR3 length: 13 amino acids. Germline V gene lookup returns CDR1 LGHDT and CDR2 YNNKEL (reference sequence). Written as DNA, the CDR3 is TGTGCCAGCAGCCACCCACCCGGACAAAGGGCTTTCTTT. Its translation: CASSHPPGQRAFF.

V gene TRBV30 combines with J gene TRBJ1-1; D uncertain. Trimming stripped 0 bases from V and 7 bases from J, with 9 bases between. The V gene's germline CDR1 is GTSNPN and CDR2 SVGIG (reference sequence). The CDR3 is made up of 12 amino acids. The CDR3, as DNA: TGTGCCTGGAGTGTACTAAAGATTGAAGCTTTCTTT. Residues: CAWSVLKIEAFF.

The gene calls are TRBV19 and TRBJ1-4, with D unclear. From germline, CDR1 is LNHDA and CDR2 SQIVND (reference sequence). This CDR3 has 15 residues. Deletions cut 2 bases from V and 6 bases from J, with 13 bases between. CDR3 region: CASSIIEGGDEKLFF. The DNA of the CDR3 is TGTGCCAGTAGTATAATTGAGGGAGGTGATGAAAAACTGTTTTTT.

This chain uses TRBV5-6 with TRBJ1-1; the D is unclear. This CDR3 is built from 12 residues. Trimming removed 4 bases from V and 4 bases from J, with 8 bases in between. In germline, CDR1 is SGHDT, CDR2 YYEEEE. The CDR3 nucleotides are TGTGCCAGCAGCCTTCGGAGCACTGAAGCTTTCTTT. Translating it yields CASSLRSTEAFF.

The V gene is TRBV5-6, the J gene TRBJ2-1; D unresolved. The V gene lost 2 bases and the J gene lost 0 bases, with 12 bases spanning the gap. This CDR3 has 16 residues. Germline-derived CDR1 and CDR2 are SGHDT and YYEEEE. The CDR3 region has the DNA TGTGCCAGCAGCTTTTATCCACAGAGCTCCTACAATGAGCAGTTCTTC. Protein sequence: CASSFYPQSSYNEQFF.

This clone was counted once. The chain joins TRBV24-1 to TRBJ2-5; tentatively, D is TRBD2 (5 bases). The CDR3 covers 15 residues. Trimming removed 4 bases from V and 1 base from J, with 12 bases in between. Germline V gene sequence: CDR1 KGHDR, CDR2 SFDVKD. The CDR3 is CATSDPRGTQETQYF. CDR3 coding DNA: TGTGCCACCAGTGACCCCCGGGGTACCCAAGAGACCCAGTACTTC.

The rearrangement uses TRBV15 and TRBJ1-2; 10 bases line up with TRBD1. The CDR3 consists of 18 residues. The trim removed 3 bases at V and 8 bases at J, leaving 18 bases unmatched. Germline V CDR1 and CDR2: LNHNV, YYDKDF (reference sequence). In DNA, the CDR3 is TGTGCCACCAGCAGGCGACAGAGTCTCGGGACAGGGGTTGGGGGCTACACCTTC. It translates to CATSRRQSLGTGVGGYTF. The entire variable domain, with the rest obtained from reference TRBV15 and TRBJ1-2, is as follows: DAMVIQNPRYQVTQFGKPVTLSCSQTLNHNVMYWYQQKSSQAPKLLFHYYDKDFNNEADTPDNFQSRRPNTSFCFLDIRSPGLGDTAMYLCATSRRQSLGTGVGGYTFGSGTRLTVV.

The rearrangement links TRBV5-8 to TRBJ1-5, with D possibly TRBD1 on 5 matching bases. Germline V lookup: CDR1 SGHTS, CDR2 YDEGEE. V shed 4 bases and J shed 1 base, with 12 bases lying between them. The length of the CDR3 is 15 residues. For the CDR3, the DNA is TGTGCCAGCAGCCGGGGGTTTAGCAGCAATCAGCCCCAGCATTTT. Translated, it gives CASSRGFSSNQPQHF.

The chain joins TRBV18 to TRBJ1-1; D uncertain. In germline, CDR1 is KGHSH, CDR2 LQKENI. CDR3 size: 16 residues. V lost 1 base and J lost 3, with 15 bases in between. CDR3 in DNA: TGTGCCAGCTCACCACGGGCGGGCGGAGCCGACACTGAAGCTTTCTTT. It is translated as CASSPRAGGADTEAFF.

The chain recombines TRBV11-2 with TRBJ1-1; D not resolved. This CDR3 is built from 12 residues. Trimming removed 1 base from V and 10 bases from J, with 10 bases in between. Germline assignment: CDR1 SGHAT and CDR2 FQNNGV. The CDR3 spells CASSLVGLGAFF. Here the CDR3 DNA reads TGTGCCAGCAGCTTAGTTGGCCTAGGAGCTTTCTTT.

The chain uses TRBV10-3 and TRBJ1-5, with D perhaps matching TRBD1 (5 bases). This CDR3 has 15 residues. CDR1 and CDR2 (germline): ENHRY, SYGVKD. V was shortened by 10 bases and J by 3 bases, with 19 bases between the two germline ends. This CDR3 reads CATRQFSQVNQPQHF. Here the CDR3 DNA reads TGTGCCACCAGACAGTTTAGTCAAGTCAATCAGCCCCAGCATTTT.

J is TRBJ2-3 and V is TRBV24-1; 7 nucleotides agree with TRBD1. CDR3 length: 17 residues. V dropped 3 bases and J dropped 0; count of bases not matched to a gene: 8. From germline, CDR1 is KGHDR and CDR2 SFDVKD. For the CDR3, the DNA is TGTGCCACCAGTGATCCCACCGGGACAGTTAGCACAGATACGCAGTATTTT. This gives the protein CATSDPTGTVSTDTQYF.

The chain joins TRBV28 to TRBJ2-1; no firm D call. Germline V gene data show CDR1 as MDHEN and CDR2 as SYDVKM. V lost 5 bases, J lost 0 bases, and 14 bases lay in between. The CDR3 length is 16 residues. The CDR3 region has the DNA TGTGCCAGCAGTCCCCTGGCTTTAAGCTCCTACAATGAGCAGTTCTTC. This translates into CASSPLALSSYNEQFF.

The chain links TRBV4-2 to TRBJ2-3; D not certain. V lost 5 bases to trimming and J lost 3 bases, with 15 bases between them. The CDR3 covers 15 residues. Germline assignment: CDR1 LGHNA and CDR2 YNFKEQ. The CDR3 loop reads CASSEGRFGTDTQYF. CDR3 nucleotides: TGTGCCAGCAGCGAAGGAAGGTTCGGGACAGATACGCAGTATTTT.

The chain has TRBV7-2 and TRBJ1-5; no clear D gene. The CDR3 loop spans 15 amino acids. Germline V CDR1 and CDR2: SGHTA, FQGNSA. The V end was cut by 4 bases, the J end by 0 bases, with 10 bases between. CDR3 amino acids: CASSSPGFSNQPQHF. The CDR3 bases are TGTGCCAGCAGCTCACCGGGATTTAGCAATCAGCCCCAGCATTTT. Full variable domain (rest looked up from reference TRBV7-2 and TRBJ1-5): GAGVSQSPSNKVTEKGKDVELRCDPISGHTALYWYRQSLGQGLEFLIYFQGNSAPDKSGLPSDRFSAERTGGSVSTLTIQRTQQEDSAVYLCASSSPGFSNQPQHFGDGTRLSIL.

The chain's CDR3 is CASSLASGQETQYF. The CDR3 DNA is TGTGCCAGCAGCTTAGCCTCGGGGCAAGAGACCCAGTACTTC. This sequence joins TRBV7-3 and TRBJ2-5; D possibly corresponds to TRBD2 (5 bases). CDR3 size: 14 residues. Trimming pared 2 bases from V and 2 bases from J, leaving 9 bases between. Germline V gene lookup returns CDR1 SGHTA and CDR2 FQGTGA.

This sequence joins TRBV6-2 or TRBV6-3 and TRBJ2-5, with 8 bases lining up with TRBD2. V shed 0 bases and J 1 base; nucleotides not matched to a gene: 7. This CDR3 has 17 amino acids. CDR1 and CDR2 (germline): MNHEY, SVGEGT. CDR3 region: CASSYSLTSVSQETQYF. The CDR3 nucleotides are TGTGCCAGCAGTTACTCGCTGACTAGCGTAAGCCAAGAGACCCAGTACTTC.

This rearrangement joins TRBV9 to TRBJ1-6, with 7 nucleotides matching TRBD1. The CDR3 sequence is 14 residues long. The J segment lost 9 bases and the V segment lost 4 bases, leaving 7 bases of the junction unmatched. Germline V CDR1 and CDR2: SGDLS, YYNGEE. CDR3 bases: TGTGCCAGCAGCCCCGACAGGGAGGTTTCACCCCTCCACTTT. Protein: CASSPDREVSPLHF.

This chain uses TRBV29-1 with TRBJ1-1; tentatively, D is TRBD1 (5 bases). The CDR3 covers 15 residues. CDR1 is SQVTM, CDR2 ANQGSEA, per germline. V gave up 5 bases and J gave up 3 bases, with 19 bases separating them. Written as DNA, the CDR3 is TGCAGCGTTAGACCGACCTTCGGGGGAGACACTGAAGCTTTCTTT. It is translated as CSVRPTFGGDTEAFF.

The chain uses TRBV29-1 and TRBJ2-5; 8 bases line up with TRBD2. CDR1 SQVTM and CDR2 ANQGSEA come from the germline V gene. With 0 bases clipped from V and 4 bases from J, the junction kept 7 bases outside the gene matches. The CDR3 length is 15 residues. CDR3 loop: CSVEDRGGAPETQYF. In DNA, the CDR3 is TGCAGCGTTGAAGATCGGGGGGGGGCCCCAGAGACCCAGTACTTC.